Listed here are 32 T cell receptor beta chains from one sample, sequenced in a study of T cells in Graves' hyperthyroidism and ophthalmopathy. Amplified TCR beta CDR3 regions derived from RNA transcripts. HTBI primers drove first-round RT-PCR of the TCR CDR3. TCRdb passed the multiplex PCR reads through MiXCR, listing each CDR3 protein once. The table lists approximately 700,000 distinct CDR3 sequences, roughly 45% of them singletons. The sample consisted of peripheral blood or thyroid tissue (not recorded which). All receptors derive from an adult man with Graves' disease, either hyperthyroidism or ophthalmopathy (not recorded which).

In this sample, this clonotype turned up a few times. The V and J genes are TRBV12-3 or TRBV12-4 and TRBJ1-4, with 7 bases identical to TRBD1. CDR3 length: 16 amino acids. V was clipped by 5 bases and J by 6 bases; unmatched bases: 12. CDR3: CASSPHDREFDEKLFF. CDR3 DNA: TGTGCCAGCAGTCCTCACGACAGGGAGTTTGATGAAAAACTGTTTTTT.

As regards this clonotype: A junction end diverges from the germline sequence, so it may reflect a read error. The rearrangement joins TRBV15 to TRBJ2-5; D not certain. Germline V gene lookup returns CDR1 LNHNV and CDR2 YYDKDF (reference sequence). The CDR3 length is 16 residues. The CDR3 spells CATSRDKVGSQEIQYF. The CDR3 DNA sequence: TGTGCCACCAGTAGAGATAAGGTTGGATCCCAAGAGATCCAGTACTTC.

A word on this clonotype: At one end the junction does not follow the germline gene, possibly because of a read error. The chain uses TRBV7-9 and TRBJ1-4; no definite D call. Germline V gene data show CDR1 as SEHNR and CDR2 as FQNEAQ (reference sequence). The CDR3 totals 14 residues. The CDR3 DNA reads TGTGCCAGCAGTTACTCGGAGGGTAGGGAAAGACTGTTTTTT. It yields the protein CASSYSEGRERLFF.

This sequence joins TRBV20-1 and TRBJ1-4, with a possible D match to TRBD1 (5 bases). This CDR3 is 14 amino acids long. V dropped 2 bases and J dropped 7 bases, with 14 bases sitting between them. Germline assignment: CDR1 DFQATT and CDR2 SNEGSKA (reference sequence). The CDR3 region is CSARLGGISEKLFF. The DNA for the CDR3 is TGCAGTGCTAGATTGGGGGGGATATCTGAAAAACTGTTTTTT.

The chain carries TRBV10-3 and TRBJ1-4; no definite D call. The CDR3 loop spans 14 amino acids. Germline assignment: CDR1 ENHRY and CDR2 SYGVKD. V was clipped by 5 bases and J by 4 bases, with 11 bases between them. The CDR3 loop is CAISYGSVNEKLFF. The CDR3 nucleotides read TGTGCCATCAGTTATGGGTCAGTTAATGAAAAACTGTTTTTT.

The chain combines TRBV6-5 with TRBJ2-7; D uncertain. There are 14 residues in the CDR3. CDR1 and CDR2 (germline): MNHEY, SVGAGI. Trimming stripped 7 bases from V and 0 bases from J, with 13 bases between. The CDR3 DNA reads TGTGCCAGCAATCTCGCGGATAGCTCCTACGAGCAGTACTTC. This encodes CASNLADSSYEQYF.

The V call is TRBV19, the J call TRBJ2-5; TRBD2 agrees at 9 bases. TRBJ2-1 explains the end of the DNA better; the J call may be wrong. CDR1 and CDR2 from the germline V gene are LNHDA and SQIVND (reference sequence). The CDR3 is 15 amino acids. The CDR3 nucleotides read TGTGCCAGTAGTATCATGGCGGGGGGGCGAAATGAGCAGTTCTTC. Amino acids: CASSIMAGGRNEQFF.

The gene calls are TRBV7-9 and TRBJ2-7, with TRBD2 as a possible D gene (6 bases). The CDR3 covers 17 residues. Trimming took 1 base from V and 0 from J, leaving 16 bases between them. Germline-derived CDR1 and CDR2 are SEHNR and FQNEAQ (reference sequence). CDR3: CASSLDQWRERSYEQYF. As DNA, the CDR3 is TGTGCCAGCAGCTTAGATCAATGGCGGGAACGCTCCTACGAGCAGTACTTC. Full variable domain (missing parts from reference TRBV7-9 and TRBJ2-7): DTGVSQNPRHKITKRGQNVTFRCDPISEHNRLYWYRQTLGQGPEFLTYFQNEAQLEKSRLLSDRFSAERPKGSFSTLEIQRTEQGDSAMYLCASSLDQWRERSYEQYFGPGTRLTVT.

V usage is TRBV12-3 or TRBV12-4 and J usage is TRBJ2-5, with D possibly TRBD1 on 5 matching bases. Deletions cut 5 bases from V and 2 bases from J, with 15 bases between. The CDR3 runs to 15 residues. In DNA form, the CDR3 reads TGTGCCAGCAGTACCCTCGGCAGGGCGCAAGAGACCCAGTACTTC. Encoded protein: CASSTLGRAQETQYF.

V gene TRBV10-3 combines with J gene TRBJ1-2; possibly TRBD1 for D (5 bases). This CDR3 is 14 amino acids long. V was pared by 6 bases and J by 7 bases, with 18 bases between. Germline V gene lookup returns CDR1 ENHRY and CDR2 SYGVKD. The CDR3 bases are TGTGCCATCAGCGCGGACGGGGCTAAGGGTGGCTACACCTTC. This gives the protein CAISADGAKGGYTF.

The CDR3 DNA follows: TGTGCCACCAGTGATGCGCAGGGAGGGTCTAATGAAAAACTGTTTTTT. This translates into CATSDAQGGSNEKLFF. The rearrangement joins TRBV24-1 to TRBJ1-4; a weak D match, TRBD1 (5 bases). Trimming shortened V by 3 bases and J by 3 bases, and 13 bases separated the two germline ends. Germline V CDR1 and CDR2: KGHDR, SFDVKD. CDR3 length equals 16 residues.

As concerns this clonotype: The junction shows a germline mismatch at one end, possibly a read error. The chain recombines TRBV2 with TRBJ1-5; possibly TRBD1 for D (5 bases). CDR1 is SNHLY, CDR2 FYNNEI, per germline. The CDR3 contains 15 residues. CDR3 bases: TGCGCCAGCAGTGCCCGGGGCTCACGGAATCAGCCCCAGCATTTT. Translation: CASSARGSRNQPQHF.

This clonotype was counted ten times or more. The chain carries TRBV9 and TRBJ1-1, with 9 bases matching TRBD1. This CDR3 is 12 amino acids long. Germline assignment: CDR1 SGDLS and CDR2 YYNGEE. Trimming cost V 4 bases and J 11 bases; bases outside gene matches: 6. CDR3 residues: CASSPNRGLAFF. The CDR3, as DNA: TGTGCCAGCAGCCCAAACAGGGGGCTGGCTTTCTTT.

This chain uses TRBV2 with TRBJ2-7; D unresolved. Germline V CDR1 and CDR2: SNHLY, FYNNEI. V was clipped by 4 bases and J by 0 bases, with 16 bases between them. CDR3 size: 16 residues. CDR3 nucleotide sequence: TGTGCCAGCAGTGCGGACCAGACGAGGAGCTCCTACGAGCAGTACTTC. Translated: CASSADQTRSSYEQYF.

At least ten counts were recorded for this clonotype. The rearrangement links TRBV25-1 to TRBJ1-2; D remains ambiguous. The CDR3 sequence is 16 residues long. Germline lookup yields CDR1 MGHDK and CDR2 SYGVNS. The V and J ends lost 3 bases and 5 bases respectively, with 19 bases between them. The CDR3 sequence: CASSEKVGPRWYGYTF. The DNA for the CDR3 is TGTGCCAGCAGTGAGAAGGTCGGGCCCCGGTGGTATGGCTACACCTTC.

This clonotype was counted at least ten times. This chain links TRBV29-1 with TRBJ2-2; TRBD1 aligns across 7 bases. This CDR3 contains 13 residues. Germline values: CDR1 SQVTM, CDR2 ANQGSEA. J lost 5 bases, V lost 3 bases, and 3 bases had no gene match. DNA for the CDR3: TGCAGCGTTGAGGACAGGCAGACCGGGGAGCTGTTTTTT. This encodes CSVEDRQTGELFF.

There are a few counts of this clonotype. V usage is TRBV7-9 and J usage is TRBJ2-7; D is unresolved. V lost 0 bases to trimming and J lost 0 bases, with 6 bases between them. This CDR3 spans 14 amino acids. Germline loops: CDR1 SEHNR, CDR2 FQNEAQ (reference sequence). Here the CDR3 reads CASSLAYSSYEQYF. DNA of the CDR3: TGTGCCAGCAGCTTAGCCTATTCCTCCTACGAGCAGTACTTC.

A few counts support this clonotype. This chain joins TRBV10-3 and TRBJ1-3, with 7 positions matching TRBD1. Germline V gene lookup returns CDR1 ENHRY and CDR2 SYGVKD. Trimming cost V 10 bases and J 7 bases; bases outside gene matches: 13. The CDR3 is 14 amino acids. CDR3: CASSLDRPLNTIYF. Written as DNA, the CDR3 is TGTGCCAGCAGCCTGGACAGGCCACTGAACACCATATATTTT.

This clonotype was seen only a few times. The chain carries TRBV20-1 and TRBJ2-7; D is possibly TRBD2 (6 bases). This CDR3 is 14 amino acids long. V was trimmed by 0 bases and J by 2 bases, leaving 11 bases between them. Germline assignment: CDR1 DFQATT and CDR2 SNEGSKA (reference sequence). Here the CDR3 reads CSARDAGRTYEQYF. CDR3 coding DNA: TGCAGTGCTAGAGACGCCGGGAGAACCTACGAGCAGTACTTC.

The chain carries TRBV7-9 and TRBJ1-4; unclear D gene. Germline CDR1 is SEHNR and CDR2 is FQNEAQ (reference sequence). Deletions cut 1 base from V and 4 bases from J, with 13 bases between. The CDR3 is made up of 16 amino acids. CDR3 nucleotides: TGTGCCAGCAGCTTAGACTTCAGCTTATTTAATGAAAAACTGTTTTTT. This codes for CASSLDFSLFNEKLFF.

The chain links TRBV2 to TRBJ1-2; D is perhaps TRBD1 (6 bases). The V end was cut by 7 bases, the J end by 1 base, with 13 bases between. The CDR3 length is 14 residues. The germline CDR1 and CDR2 sequences are SNHLY and FYNNEI. The CDR3 loop is CASTRGGGNYGYTF. The DNA for the CDR3 is TGTGCCAGCACTAGGGGGGGCGGTAACTATGGCTACACCTTC.

As to this clonotype: An end of the junction does not agree with germline; a read error may underlie this. This rearrangement joins TRBV25-1 to TRBJ1-4, with no clear D. From germline, CDR1 is MGHDK and CDR2 SYGVNS. There are 17 residues in the CDR3. CDR3 nucleotides: TGTGCCAGCAGTGAATTGACATTGACGGGTACTAATGAAAGACTGTTTTTT. It is translated as CASSELTLTGTNERLFF.

The sample holds many counts of this clonotype. This chain connects TRBV10-2 to TRBJ1-2; D gene unclear. Germline V gives CDR1 WSHSY, CDR2 SAAADI. Trimming left V 6 bases short and J 7 bases short, with 18 bases between. The length of the CDR3 is 14 residues. For the CDR3, the DNA is TGCGCCAGCAGAGGTGGCGGGGAGTCAGGTGGCTACACCTTC. Residues: CASRGGGESGGYTF.

The J gene is TRBJ2-2, the V gene TRBV29-1; D remains unclear. This CDR3 comprises 12 residues. Germline V gives CDR1 SQVTM, CDR2 ANQGSEA. The ends were cut back, 8 bases at V and 1 base at J, with 8 bases in the middle. The chain's CDR3 is CSLWGNTGELFF. The CDR3 coding sequence is TGCAGCTTATGGGGGAACACCGGGGAGCTGTTTTTT.

This chain links TRBV7-6 with TRBJ2-5, with 8 bases lining up with TRBD2. From germline, CDR1 is SGHVS and CDR2 FNYEAQ. The CDR3 length is 16 residues. The ends lost 3 bases at V and 3 bases at J; junction bases unmatched: 9. The CDR3: CASSLAGGDKEETQYF. CDR3 in DNA: TGTGCCAGCAGCTTGGCCGGGGGGGACAAAGAAGAGACCCAGTACTTC.

V gene TRBV6-1 combines with J gene TRBJ2-7; D is perhaps TRBD1 (5 bases). With 1 base removed from V and 5 bases from J, the gap between germline ends came to 18 bases. The CDR3 is made up of 16 amino acids. Germline lookup yields CDR1 MNHNS and CDR2 SASEGT. The CDR3 region is CASSEGREASAHEQYF. DNA of the CDR3: TGTGCCAGCAGTGAAGGCAGGGAAGCCTCCGCCCACGAGCAGTACTTC.

J is TRBJ1-6 and V is TRBV20-1; possibly TRBD1 for D (5 bases). Germline V CDR1 and CDR2: DFQATT, SNEGSKA (reference sequence). The CDR3 has 14 residues. Trimming removed 2 bases at V and 10 bases at J, with 15 bases between. The CDR3 nucleotides read TGCAGTGCTAGACACAAGGCCTCAGGGTCACCCCTCCACTTT. As protein: CSARHKASGSPLHF.

This clonotype was detected many times. V is TRBV20-1 and J is TRBJ2-7; TRBD2 might be the D (5 bases). Trimming removed 2 bases from V and 5 bases from J, with 22 bases in between. CDR1 DFQATT and CDR2 SNEGSKA come from the germline V gene (reference sequence). The CDR3 runs 16 residues. CDR3 nucleotides: TGCAGTGCTAGACCCCTGGACTCGATCGCTGTTAACGAGCAGTACTTC. Its protein product is CSARPLDSIAVNEQYF.

The chain carries TRBV5-1 and TRBJ1-3, with 7 positions matching TRBD1. J gave up 7 bases and V 5 bases, and 6 bases lay outside the gene matches. This CDR3 has 13 residues. CDR1 SGHRS and CDR2 YFSETQ come from the germline V gene. This chain's CDR3 is CASSLTGPNTIYF. The DNA for the CDR3 is TGCGCCAGCAGTCTGACAGGGCCGAACACCATATATTTT.

There are many counts of this clonotype. This chain uses TRBV25-1 with TRBJ1-3; D remains ambiguous. Trimming removed 3 bases from V and 0 bases from J, with 15 bases in between. Per the germline V gene, CDR1 is MGHDK and CDR2 is SYGVNS. The CDR3 totals 17 residues. As DNA, the CDR3 is TGTGCCAGCAGTGAGCATAATACAGCCGACTCTGGAAACACCATATATTTT. It codes for CASSEHNTADSGNTIYF.

Only a few counts were recorded for this clonotype. The gene calls are TRBV20-1 and TRBJ1-1, with 7 bases aligning to TRBD1. Germline V gene sequence: CDR1 DFQATT, CDR2 SNEGSKA (reference sequence). V gave up 3 bases and J gave up 2 bases; unmatched junction bases: 6. This CDR3 has 14 residues. As DNA, the CDR3 is TGCAGTGCTAGTAGGAGGACAGGAAACACTGAAGCTTTCTTT. Its protein product is CSASRRTGNTEAFF.

This clonotype was seen a few times. This chain uses TRBV7-9 with TRBJ1-5; D remains unclear. The CDR3 length is 15 residues. V dropped 3 bases and J dropped 3 bases, with 12 bases sitting between them. The V gene's germline CDR1 is SEHNR and CDR2 FQNEAQ (reference sequence). The CDR3 here is CASSLAGGVNQPQHF. CDR3 coding DNA: TGTGCCAGCAGCTTGGCCGGTGGGGTCAATCAGCCCCAGCATTTT.